What follows are 28 T cell receptor beta chains derived from one specimen sequenced in a study of T cell clonality in common variable immunodeficiency. Sequencing was performed with immunoSEQ multiplex PCR; in TCRdb, only in-frame clones are kept and a portion is missing. This sample comprises tens of thousands of clones, none seen once only. The specimen sequenced was peripheral blood mononuclear cells. Receptor source: a person between 18 and 75 years old in good health.

This clone was recorded many times. The read terminates 3 residues ahead of where the CDR3 ends, so the germline J gene completes it. The rearrangement joins TRBV6-1 to TRBJ1-2; TRBD1 matches 9 bases. This CDR3 contains 15 residues. Germline trimming cut 3 bases from V and 2 bases from J; bases unmatched to any gene: 4. Germline CDR1 reads MNHNS; CDR2 reads SASEGT. CDR3 bases read: TGTGCCAGCAGTGAGAGACAGGGGGGGAACTATGGC. It translates to CASSERQGGNYG. The entire CDR3 sequence reads CASSERQGGNYGYTF.

This clone was seen more than once but under ten times. With the read ending 3 residues before the CDR3 end, the germline J gene is used to fill in that end. The V and J genes are TRBV7-8 and TRBJ1-2; D might be TRBD1 (5 bases). Germline lookup yields CDR1 SGHVS and CDR2 FQNEAQ. The CDR3 length is 15 residues. CDR3 DNA (partial): TGTGCCAGCAGCTTAGTTAGCGGGGGGGTCAACGAC. Encoded protein: CASSLVSGGVND. The whole CDR3 reads CASSLVSGGVNDYTF.

The CDR3: CASRKTGEGNYGQYF. The covered CDR3 bases are TGTGCCAGTAGGAAGACAGGGGAAGGGAACTATGGT. This sequence joins TRBV19 and TRBJ2-4, with 8 nucleotides matching TRBD1. The read gets to within 3 residues of the CDR3 end, and the germline J gene fills in the rest. This CDR3 contains 15 residues. Germline V CDR1 and CDR2: LNHDA, SQIVND (reference sequence).

This clone was counted at least ten times. From the germline J gene comes the end of the CDR3, since the read stops 3 residues before it. The chain is built from TRBV20-1 and TRBJ2-5; D unresolved. The germline V gene has CDR1 DFQATT and CDR2 SNEGSKA (reference sequence). With 6 bases removed from V and 5 bases from J, the gap between germline ends came to 16 bases. The CDR3 is 13 residues long. The CDR3 DNA, read in part, is TGCAGTGCCCCCCGCCCCAGTTCCGAGACC. This translates into CSAPRPSSET. The whole CDR3 sequence is CSAPRPSSETQYF.

This clone was detected ten times or more. The read stops 3 residues short of the end of the CDR3; the missing end is completed from the germline J gene. This chain uses TRBV7-2 with TRBJ1-6; D call uncertain. CDR1 is SGHTA, CDR2 FQGNSA, per germline. Trimming pared 2 bases from V and 0 bases from J, leaving 5 bases between. The length of the CDR3 is 15 residues. CDR3 sequence reads: CASSLPGSYNSPLHF. The sequenced part of the CDR3 DNA is TGTGCCAGCAGCTTACCGGGCTCCTATAATTCACCC.

Ten or more counts support this clone. Coverage ceases 3 residues before the CDR3 finishes, and the germline J gene fills in the end. This rearrangement joins TRBV20-1 to TRBJ2-4, with 13 bases that match TRBD2. The germline gives CDR1 DFQATT, CDR2 SNEGSKA (reference sequence). This CDR3 has 17 residues. The trim removed 0 bases at V and 9 bases at J, leaving 11 bases unmatched. The DNA read from the CDR3 is TGCAGTGCTAGAGATCGCGCGGGACTAGCGGGGCCCAGCATT. This gives the protein CSARDRAGLAGPSI. The entire CDR3 sequence reads CSARDRAGLAGPSIQYF.

This clone has at least ten counts. The read comes to an end 3 residues before the CDR3 does, leaving the germline J gene to fill in the end. This chain links TRBV5-1 with TRBJ2-5; no reliable D call. Trimming removed 4 bases from V and 4 bases from J, with 14 bases in between. This CDR3 has 14 residues. CDR1 and CDR2 (germline): SGHRS, YFSETQ. The CDR3 loop is CASSPHHLGETQYF. The DNA read from the CDR3 is TGCGCCAGCAGCCCCCACCATCTCGGAGAGACC.

This clone was seen ten or more times. The sequenced fragment ends 3 residues before the CDR3 boundary, so the rest is inferred from the germline J gene. The chain joins TRBV20-1 to TRBJ1-5; TRBD1 matches 9 bases. This CDR3 region has 15 residues. The ends lost 1 base at V and 0 bases at J; junction bases unmatched: 1. Germline values: CDR1 DFQATT, CDR2 SNEGSKA (reference sequence). This CDR3 reads CSARGTGVSNQPQHF. The DNA read from the CDR3 is TGCAGTGCTAGAGGGACAGGGGTTAGCAATCAGCCC.

This clone was counted ten times or more. Read sequence stops 3 residues before the CDR3 end, and the germline J gene provides the missing end. The rearrangement uses TRBV7-9 and TRBJ2-7, with a weak D call TRBD2 (6 bases). Trimming cost V 7 bases and J 5 bases, with 12 bases left between them. Germline values: CDR1 SEHNR, CDR2 FQNEAQ (reference sequence). The CDR3 contains 12 residues. The CDR3 DNA, read in part, is TGTGCCAGCACCGGCGGGATGAACGAG. It translates to CASTGGMNE. The full CDR3 is CASTGGMNEQYF.

Regarding this clone: The read halts 3 residues ahead of the CDR3 end, with the missing end drawn from the germline J gene. The chain employs TRBV18 and TRBJ2-7; TRBD2 agrees at 11 bases. The V gene end was trimmed by 1 base and the J gene end by 6 bases; junction bases not matched to a gene: 14. In germline, CDR1 is KGHSH, CDR2 LQKENI. The CDR3 length is 18 residues. The CDR3 bases that were read are TGTGCCAGCTCACCACGTCTTCGAATTAGCGGGGGGGCGGGCGAG. As protein: CASSPRLRISGGAGE. The whole CDR3 sequence reads CASSPRLRISGGAGEQYF.

This clone was seen many times. Sequencing ends 3 residues short of the CDR3 end; the germline J gene provides the rest. The J gene is TRBJ1-1, the V gene TRBV29-1; unclear D gene. This CDR3 is 13 amino acids long. Germline V gives CDR1 SQVTM, CDR2 ANQGSEA. Trimming took 2 bases from V and 2 from J, leaving 9 bases between them. The CDR3 is CSVESPVNTEAFF. CDR3 bases read: TGCAGCGTTGAATCCCCAGTCAACACTGAA. Filled out from reference TRBV29-1 and TRBJ1-1, the complete variable domain reads SAVISQKPSRDICQRGTSLTIQCQVDSQVTMMFWYRQQPGQSLTLIATANQGSEATYESGFVIDKFPISRPNLTFSTLTVSNMSPEDSSIYLCSVESPVNTEAFFGQGTRLTVV.

This clone was observed at least ten times. Read sequence stops 3 residues before the CDR3 end, and the germline J gene provides the missing end. The V and J genes are TRBV5-5 and TRBJ2-7, with 8 nucleotides matching TRBD1. Trimming cost V 3 bases and J 0 bases; bases outside gene matches: 5. The CDR3 totals 15 residues. Germline V lookup: CDR1 SGHKS, CDR2 YYEKEE (reference sequence). CDR3 DNA, as far as it was read: TGTGCCAGCAGCTGGACAGGGTCTCCCTCCTACGAG. It translates to CASSWTGSPSYE. In full, the CDR3 reads CASSWTGSPSYEQYF.

This clone was seen repeatedly, ten times or more. The DNA ends 3 residues before the CDR3 does, and the rest of the CDR3 is filled in from the germline J gene. The V and J genes are TRBV6-2 or TRBV6-3 and TRBJ1-3, with D unclear. The CDR3 spans 15 residues. Trimming left V 5 bases short and J 0 bases short, with 11 bases between. Germline lookup yields CDR1 MNHEY and CDR2 SVGEGT. CDR3 residues: CASSNGLSSGNTIYF. The part of the CDR3 DNA that was read is TGTGCCAGCAGTAACGGACTTTCCTCTGGAAACACC.

This clone was seen ten or more times. CDR3 bases read: TGCAGTGCCATAAGACAGAAATCGCCCTACGAG. Protein product: CSAIRQKSPYE. The whole CDR3 is CSAIRQKSPYEQYF. This sequence joins TRBV20-1 and TRBJ2-7; maybe TRBD1 (5 bases). The read stops 3 residues short of the end of the CDR3; the missing end is completed from the germline J gene. Trimming left V 6 bases short and J 2 bases short, with 17 bases between. The CDR3 is 14 residues long. Germline V gene lookup returns CDR1 DFQATT and CDR2 SNEGSKA (reference sequence).

This clone was seen at least ten times. The DNA ends 3 residues before the CDR3 does, and the rest of the CDR3 is filled in from the germline J gene. This chain uses TRBV20-1 with TRBJ1-6; tentative D call: TRBD1 (5 bases). Between the trimmed V and J ends, which lost 3 bases and 10 bases, there was a span of 13 bases. This CDR3 is 13 amino acids long. Germline assignment: CDR1 DFQATT and CDR2 SNEGSKA (reference sequence). Partial CDR3 DNA: TGCAGTGCTAGTGATCAGGGCGGATCACCC. Protein product: CSASDQGGSP. The full CDR3 protein is CSASDQGGSPLHF.

The sample holds many counts of this clone. The CDR3 end falls 3 residues outside the read, so it is completed with the germline J gene. V gene TRBV7-6 combines with J gene TRBJ2-3; a possible D gene is TRBD2 (5 bases). In germline, CDR1 is SGHVS, CDR2 FNYEAQ. This CDR3 has 14 residues. With 1 base removed from V and 1 base from J, the gap between germline ends came to 6 bases. CDR3 sequence reads: CASSLVGGTDTQYF. The sequenced part of the CDR3 DNA is TGTGCCAGCAGCTTAGTCGGGGGCACAGATACG. Full variable domain (remainder filled in from reference TRBV7-6 and TRBJ2-3): GAGVSQSPRYKVTKRGQDVALRCDPISGHVSLYWYRQALGQGPEFLTYFNYEAQQDKSGLPNDRFSAERPEGSISTLTIQRTEQRDSAMYRCASSLVGGTDTQYFGPGTRLTVL.

This clone was counted ten times or more. The part of the CDR3 DNA that was read is TGTGCCAGCAGCTATGACAGGGCGGAAAAA. Translation gives CASSYDRAEK. The full CDR3 sequence reads CASSYDRAEKLFF. J is TRBJ1-4 and V is TRBV5-4; 7 bases are shared with TRBD1. The CDR3 end falls 3 residues outside the read, so it is completed with the germline J gene. The germline CDR1 and CDR2 sequences are SGHNT and YYREEE (reference sequence). After removal of 3 bases from V and 8 bases from J, the junction contained 4 bases not matched to a gene. CDR3 length: 13 amino acids. Together with reference TRBV5-4 and TRBJ1-4, the CDR3 gives the full variable domain: ETGVTQSPTHLIKTRGQQVTLRCSSQSGHNTVSWYQQALGQGPQFIFQYYREEENGRGNFPPRFSGLQFPNYSSELNVNALELDDSALYLCASSYDRAEKLFFGSGTQLSVL.

This clone was found many times. The read ends 3 residues shy of where the CDR3 ends; the end is completed using the germline J gene. This chain uses TRBV19 with TRBJ1-1, with D possibly TRBD1 on 5 matching bases. Germline CDR1 reads LNHDA; CDR2 reads SQIVND (reference sequence). The CDR3 spans 14 residues. The V end was cut by 2 bases, the J end by 5 bases, with 12 bases between. The covered CDR3 bases are TGTGCCAGTAGTATAATTGGGGGGAGAACTGAA. Translating it yields CASSIIGGRTE. The full CDR3 protein reads CASSIIGGRTEAFF.

Many counts were recorded for this clone. The observed sequence ends 3 residues before the CDR3 terminus, with the missing tail filled in from the germline J gene. The chain uses TRBV2 and TRBJ1-4; the D is unclear. Germline V CDR1 and CDR2: SNHLY, FYNNEI. The CDR3 contains 15 residues. V was pared by 4 bases and J by 1 base, with 10 bases between. The CDR3 region is CASSAFQGTNEKLFF. The covered CDR3 bases are TGTGCCAGCAGTGCCTTTCAAGGAACTAATGAAAAA.

This clone was observed at least ten times. The read ends 3 residues shy of where the CDR3 ends; the end is completed using the germline J gene. The V and J genes are TRBV5-1 and TRBJ2-5; perhaps TRBD1 as D (6 bases). CDR3 length: 15 residues. V was trimmed by 5 bases and J by 2 bases, leaving 16 bases between them. CDR1 and CDR2 (germline): SGHRS, YFSETQ. The DNA read from the CDR3 is TGCGCCAGCAGGCAAGGGACACTAATTCAAGAGACC. Translated: CASRQGTLIQET. From start to end, the CDR3 is CASRQGTLIQETQYF.

Worth noting for this clone: Read sequence stops 3 residues before the CDR3 end, and the germline J gene provides the missing end. The V and J genes are TRBV2 and TRBJ2-3; D assignment may be TRBD1 or TRBD2 (5 bases each). The CDR3 is 15 residues long. The germline V gene encodes CDR1 SNHLY and CDR2 FYNNEI. The chain's CDR3 is CASRRGSLGNQPQYF. The part of the CDR3 DNA that was read is TGTGCCAGCAGGAGGGGCTCGTTAGGCAATCAGCCG. Combining the CDR3 with reference TRBV2 and TRBJ2-3 gives the whole variable domain EPEVTQTPSHQVTQMGQEVILRCVPISNHLYFYWYRQILGQKVEFLVSFYNNEISEKSEIFDDQFSVERPDGSNFTLKIRSTKLEDSAMYFCASRRGSLGNQPQYFGPGTRLTVL.

Of note for this clone: With the read ending 3 residues before the CDR3 end, the germline J gene is used to fill in that end. This chain joins TRBV7-2 and TRBJ2-7; maybe TRBD1 (8 bases). CDR1 and CDR2 (germline): SGHTA, FQGNSA. V gave up 5 bases and J gave up 3 bases, with 17 bases separating them. The CDR3 extends over 15 amino acids. CDR3 protein: CASSRGGQAHYEQYF. The sequenced part of the CDR3 DNA is TGTGCCAGCAGCAGGGGGGGACAGGCCCACTACGAG.

The table lists this clone with many counts. The read ends 3 residues shy of where the CDR3 ends; the end is completed using the germline J gene. The chain joins TRBV2 to TRBJ2-7; weak D call: TRBD2 (5 bases). Between the trimmed V and J ends, which lost 7 bases and 3 bases, there was a span of 13 bases. Germline V gene lookup returns CDR1 SNHLY and CDR2 FYNNEI. CDR3 size: 13 residues. The CDR3 loop is CASTGKLYYEQYF. The part of the CDR3 DNA that was read is TGTGCCAGCACGGGGAAACTATACTACGAG.

This clone was detected ten times or more. The read falls 3 residues short of the CDR3 end, and the missing part is taken from the germline J gene. The chain combines TRBV6-2 or TRBV6-3 with TRBJ2-6; D may be TRBD1 (6 bases). The CDR3 is 14 amino acids. V was trimmed by 6 bases and J by 4 bases, leaving 10 bases between them. CDR1 and CDR2 (germline): MNHEY, SVGEGT. The covered CDR3 bases are TGTGCCAGCAGACAGGGCCGGGGGGCCAACGTC. Protein: CASRQGRGANV. The entire CDR3 protein reads CASRQGRGANVLTF.

This clone was counted many times. The read falls 3 residues short of the CDR3 end, and the missing part is taken from the germline J gene. V and J are TRBV29-1 and TRBJ2-4; 10 bases align to TRBD1. This CDR3 has 12 amino acids. The germline V gene has CDR1 SQVTM and CDR2 ANQGSEA. CDR3 sequence reads: CSAGQGGYGQYF. The DNA read from the CDR3 is TGCAGCGCCGGACAGGGGGGCTATGGT.

This clone was recorded at least ten times. The read terminates 3 residues ahead of where the CDR3 ends, so the germline J gene completes it. The gene calls are TRBV30 and TRBJ2-7; 8 nucleotides align to TRBD2. The CDR3 length is 14 residues. The V gene end was trimmed by 2 bases and the J gene end by 1 base; junction bases not matched to a gene: 4. Per germline, CDR1 GTSNPN and CDR2 SVGIG (reference sequence). CDR3 sequence reads: CAWSFRGGSYEQYF. CDR3 bases read: TGTGCCTGGAGTTTTCGGGGGGGGTCCTACGAG.

This clone was detected many times. CDR3 bases read: TGTGCCAGCAGTGAAGCCCGGCGGTGGAACACTGAA. Amino acids: CASSEARRWNTE. The full CDR3 protein is CASSEARRWNTEAFF. The V call is TRBV6-1, the J call TRBJ1-1; D call uncertain. The CDR3 end lies 3 residues beyond the end of the read and is filled in from the germline J gene. The CDR3 is 15 amino acids. Germline-derived CDR1 and CDR2 are MNHNS and SASEGT. Trimming shortened V by 0 bases and J by 1 base, and 9 bases separated the two germline ends.

As to this clone: The read comes to an end 3 residues before the CDR3 does, leaving the germline J gene to fill in the end. This chain uses TRBV19 with TRBJ1-2, with TRBD1 matching over 12 bases. This CDR3 is built from 14 residues. Germline CDR1 LNHDA, CDR2 SQIVND (reference sequence). The DNA read from the CDR3 is TGTGCCAGTAGTTTTGGGACAGGGGGCTACGAC. Protein: CASSFGTGGYD. The CDR3 reads in full as CASSFGTGGYDYTF.